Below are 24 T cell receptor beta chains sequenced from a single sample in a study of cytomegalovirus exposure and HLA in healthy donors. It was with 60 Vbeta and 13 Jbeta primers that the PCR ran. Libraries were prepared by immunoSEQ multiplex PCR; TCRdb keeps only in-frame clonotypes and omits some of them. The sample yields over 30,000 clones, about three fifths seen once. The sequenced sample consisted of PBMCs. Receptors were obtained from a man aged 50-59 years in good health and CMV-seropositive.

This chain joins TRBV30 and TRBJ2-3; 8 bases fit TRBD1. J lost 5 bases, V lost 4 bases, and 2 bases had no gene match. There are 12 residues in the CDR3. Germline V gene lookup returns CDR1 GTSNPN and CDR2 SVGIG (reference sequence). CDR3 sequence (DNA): TGTGCCTGGACAGGGGGCTTAGATACGCAGTATTTT. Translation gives CAWTGGLDTQYF.

CDR3 sequence (DNA): TGTGCCAGCAGCCGTGGGGACAGGGCCTATGGCTACACCTTC. Translation gives CASSRGDRAYGYTF. The gene calls are TRBV7-9 and TRBJ1-2; 9 nucleotides line up with TRBD1. V shed 5 bases, J shed 4 bases, and the junction held 5 bases outside the gene matches. This CDR3 contains 14 residues. Germline loops: CDR1 SEHNR, CDR2 FQNEAQ (reference sequence).

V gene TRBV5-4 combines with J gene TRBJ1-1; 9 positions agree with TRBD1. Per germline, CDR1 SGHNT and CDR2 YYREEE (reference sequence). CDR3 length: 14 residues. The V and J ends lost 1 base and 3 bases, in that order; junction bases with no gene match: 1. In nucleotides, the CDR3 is TGTGCCAGCAGCTTGTGGACAGGGGACACTGAAGCTTTCTTT. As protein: CASSLWTGDTEAFF.

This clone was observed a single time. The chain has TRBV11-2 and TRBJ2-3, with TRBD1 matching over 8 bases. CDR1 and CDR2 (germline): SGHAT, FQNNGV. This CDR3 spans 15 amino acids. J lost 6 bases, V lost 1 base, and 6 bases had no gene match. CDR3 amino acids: CASSLGQGASDTQYF. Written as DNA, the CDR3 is TGTGCCAGCAGCTTAGGGCAGGGGGCCTCGGATACGCAGTATTTT.

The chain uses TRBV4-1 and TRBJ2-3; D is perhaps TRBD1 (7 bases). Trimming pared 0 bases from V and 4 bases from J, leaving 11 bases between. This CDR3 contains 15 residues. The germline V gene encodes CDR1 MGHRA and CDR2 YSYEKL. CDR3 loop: CASSQDGRGADTQYF. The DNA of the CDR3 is TGCGCCAGCAGCCAAGATGGCAGGGGGGCAGATACGCAGTATTTT.

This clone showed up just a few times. The CDR3 nucleotides are TGTGCCAGCCTAACAGGGAACCAGCCCCAGCATTTT. This translates into CASLTGNQPQHF. The chain is built from TRBV6-1 and TRBJ1-5; D is possibly TRBD1 (6 bases). V lost 8 bases to trimming and J lost 7 bases, with 12 bases between them. The length of the CDR3 is 12 residues. The germline CDR1 and CDR2 sequences are MNHNS and SASEGT.

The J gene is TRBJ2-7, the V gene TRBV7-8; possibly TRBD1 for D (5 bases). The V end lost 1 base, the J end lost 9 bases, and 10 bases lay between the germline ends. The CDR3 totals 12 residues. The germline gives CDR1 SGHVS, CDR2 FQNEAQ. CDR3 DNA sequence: TGTGCCAGCAGCTTAGTAGGGGAAAGGCAGTACTTC. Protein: CASSLVGERQYF.

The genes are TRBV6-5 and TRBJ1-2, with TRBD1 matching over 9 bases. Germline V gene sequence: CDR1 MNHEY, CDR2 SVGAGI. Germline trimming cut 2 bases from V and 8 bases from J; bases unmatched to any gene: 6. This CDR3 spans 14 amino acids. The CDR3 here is CASSYLDRGGGYTF. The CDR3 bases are TGTGCCAGCAGTTACCTAGACAGGGGGGGCGGCTACACCTTC.

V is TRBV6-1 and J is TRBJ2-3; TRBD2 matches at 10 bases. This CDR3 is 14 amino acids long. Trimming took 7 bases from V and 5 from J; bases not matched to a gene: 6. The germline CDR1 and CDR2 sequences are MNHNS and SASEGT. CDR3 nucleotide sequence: TGTGCCAGCATCGTAGCGGGAGGTCAAGATACGCAGTATTTT. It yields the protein CASIVAGGQDTQYF.

In DNA form, the CDR3 reads TGTGCCAGCAGTGAAGGCAGGCAATATAGCAATCAGCCCCAGCATTTT. Amino acids: CASSEGRQYSNQPQHF. The V and J genes are TRBV2 and TRBJ1-5; D is unresolved. Germline V gives CDR1 SNHLY, CDR2 FYNNEI. The CDR3 length is 16 residues. With 1 base removed from V and 0 bases from J, the gap between germline ends came to 10 bases.

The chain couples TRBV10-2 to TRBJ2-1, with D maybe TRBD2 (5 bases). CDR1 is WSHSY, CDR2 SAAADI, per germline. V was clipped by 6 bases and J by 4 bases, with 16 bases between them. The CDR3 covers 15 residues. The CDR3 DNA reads TGCGCCAGCAGACCTCAACTAACGGGATACAATGAGCAGTTCTTC. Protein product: CASRPQLTGYNEQFF.

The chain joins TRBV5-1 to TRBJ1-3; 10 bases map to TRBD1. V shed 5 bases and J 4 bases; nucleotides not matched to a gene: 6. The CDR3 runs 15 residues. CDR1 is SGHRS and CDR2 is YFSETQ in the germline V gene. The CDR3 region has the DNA TGCGCCAGCAGTCGCGGGACAGGGGCCGGAAACACCATATATTTT. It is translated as CASSRGTGAGNTIYF.

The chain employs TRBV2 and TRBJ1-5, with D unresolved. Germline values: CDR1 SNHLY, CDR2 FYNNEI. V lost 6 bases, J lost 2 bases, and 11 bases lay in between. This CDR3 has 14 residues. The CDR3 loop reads CASSVERGNQPQHF. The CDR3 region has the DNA TGTGCCAGCAGCGTCGAAAGAGGCAATCAGCCCCAGCATTTT.

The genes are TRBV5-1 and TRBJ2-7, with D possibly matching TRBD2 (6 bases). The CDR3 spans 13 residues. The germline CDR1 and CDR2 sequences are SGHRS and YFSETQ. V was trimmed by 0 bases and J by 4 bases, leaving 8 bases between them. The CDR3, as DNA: TGCGCCAGCAGCTTGGTGGGGACTTACGAGCAGTACTTC. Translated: CASSLVGTYEQYF.

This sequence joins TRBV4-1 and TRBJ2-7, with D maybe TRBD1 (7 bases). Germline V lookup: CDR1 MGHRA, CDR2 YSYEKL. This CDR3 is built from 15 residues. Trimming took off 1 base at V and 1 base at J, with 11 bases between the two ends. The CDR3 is CASSQVPGGSYEQYF. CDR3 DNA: TGCGCCAGCAGCCAAGTCCCAGGGGGGTCCTACGAGCAGTACTTC.

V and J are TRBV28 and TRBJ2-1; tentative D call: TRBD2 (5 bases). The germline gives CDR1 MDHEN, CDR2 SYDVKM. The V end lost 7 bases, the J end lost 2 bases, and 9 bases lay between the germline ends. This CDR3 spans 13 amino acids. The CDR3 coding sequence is TGTGCCAGCACGGGGTGGGCCTACAATGAGCAGTTCTTC. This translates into CASTGWAYNEQFF.

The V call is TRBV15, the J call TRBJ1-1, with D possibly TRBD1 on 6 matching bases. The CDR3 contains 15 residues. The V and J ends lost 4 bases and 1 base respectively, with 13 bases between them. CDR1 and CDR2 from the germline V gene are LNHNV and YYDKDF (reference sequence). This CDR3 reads CATSMHDRTNTEAFF. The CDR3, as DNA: TGTGCCACCAGCATGCATGACAGGACGAACACTGAAGCTTTCTTT.

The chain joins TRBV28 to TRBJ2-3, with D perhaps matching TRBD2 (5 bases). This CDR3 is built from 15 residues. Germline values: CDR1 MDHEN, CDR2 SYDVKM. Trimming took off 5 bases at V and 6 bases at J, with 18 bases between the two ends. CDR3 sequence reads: CASSTSSSRRDTQYF. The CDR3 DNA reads TGTGCCAGCAGTACCTCTAGCAGCCGGAGGGATACGCAGTATTTT.

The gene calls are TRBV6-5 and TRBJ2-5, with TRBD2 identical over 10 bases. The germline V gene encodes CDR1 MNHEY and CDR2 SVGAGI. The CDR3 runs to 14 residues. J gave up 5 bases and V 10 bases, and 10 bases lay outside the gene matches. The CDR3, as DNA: TGTGCCACCACTCAAGCGGGGGGGCCGGAGACCCAGTACTTC. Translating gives CATTQAGGPETQYF.

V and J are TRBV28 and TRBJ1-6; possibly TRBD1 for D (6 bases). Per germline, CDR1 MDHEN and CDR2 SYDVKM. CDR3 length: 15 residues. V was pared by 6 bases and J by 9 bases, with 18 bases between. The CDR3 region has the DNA TGTGCCAGCAGATACGTACAGGGAGACGGTTCACCCCTCCACTTT. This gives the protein CASRYVQGDGSPLHF.

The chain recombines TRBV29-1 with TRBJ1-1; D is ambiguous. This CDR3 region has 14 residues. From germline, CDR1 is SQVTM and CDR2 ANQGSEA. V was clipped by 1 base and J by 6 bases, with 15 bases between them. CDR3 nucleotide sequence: TGCAGCGTTGAAGGCGTCGGCAGGAGGTCTGAAGCTTTCTTT. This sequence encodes CSVEGVGRRSEAFF.

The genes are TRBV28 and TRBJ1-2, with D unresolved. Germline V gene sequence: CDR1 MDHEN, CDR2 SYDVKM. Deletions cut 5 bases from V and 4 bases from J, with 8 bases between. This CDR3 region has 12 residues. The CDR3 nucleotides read TGTGCCAGCAGTCCTGAGTCCTATGGCTACACCTTC. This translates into CASSPESYGYTF.

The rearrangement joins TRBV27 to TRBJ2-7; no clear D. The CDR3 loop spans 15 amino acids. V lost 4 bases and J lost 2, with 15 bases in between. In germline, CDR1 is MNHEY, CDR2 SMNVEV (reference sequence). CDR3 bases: TGTGCCAGCAGTTCCCCAGTCCGCTGGCCCTACGAGCAGTACTTC. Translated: CASSSPVRWPYEQYF.

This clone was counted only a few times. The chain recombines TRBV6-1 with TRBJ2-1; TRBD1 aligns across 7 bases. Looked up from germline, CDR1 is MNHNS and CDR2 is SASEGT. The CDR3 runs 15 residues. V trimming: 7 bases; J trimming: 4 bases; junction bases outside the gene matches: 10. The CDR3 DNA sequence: TGTGCCAGCAACCCCTCGGGACAGTCTTACAATGAGCAGTTCTTC. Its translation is CASNPSGQSYNEQFF.